Listed here are 5 T cell receptor beta chains from one sample, sequenced in a study of identical twins. TCRdb analysed the 5' RACE reads with MiXCR anew, one entry per CDR3 protein. The table has 690,000 or so distinct CDR3 sequences, 6.1% seen once. The specimen sequenced was naive T cells sorted from blood. Receptors originate from a man aged 18 to 35 in good health.

This clonotype was counted at least ten times. The genes are TRBV15 and TRBJ1-2, with a weak D call TRBD1 (6 bases). Germline V gives CDR1 LNHNV, CDR2 YYDKDF (reference sequence). The CDR3 extends over 11 amino acids. V was clipped by 4 bases and J by 13 bases, with 13 bases between them. CDR3 residues: CATSITGHRTF. The CDR3 DNA follows: TGTGCCACCAGCATAACAGGGCACCGCACCTTC.

This chain connects TRBV20-1 to TRBJ2-7; 8 bases are a match to TRBD2. Germline trimming cut 2 bases from V and 2 bases from J; bases unmatched to any gene: 5. This CDR3 has 14 residues. The germline gives CDR1 DFQATT, CDR2 SNEGSKA (reference sequence). This chain's CDR3 is CSARPGLDTYEQYF. The CDR3 DNA sequence: TGCAGTGCTAGACCGGGACTAGATACCTACGAGCAGTACTTC.

The chain links TRBV5-6 to TRBJ2-1, with 10 bases fitting TRBD2. The CDR3 totals 17 residues. Germline V lookup: CDR1 SGHDT, CDR2 YYEEEE. The V and J ends lost 2 bases and 2 bases, in that order; junction bases with no gene match: 7. The CDR3 reads CASSLSPSGSAYNEQFF. DNA for the CDR3: TGTGCCAGCAGCTTAAGTCCTAGCGGGAGTGCCTACAATGAGCAGTTCTTC.

The table lists this clonotype with a few counts. V gene TRBV2 combines with J gene TRBJ2-1, with 10 bases identical to TRBD1. Germline CDR1 SNHLY, CDR2 FYNNEI. The CDR3 is 13 amino acids. With 7 bases clipped from V and 8 bases from J, the junction kept 5 bases outside the gene matches. The CDR3 is CASTETGGYEQFF. In DNA form, the CDR3 reads TGTGCCAGCACCGAGACAGGGGGCTATGAGCAGTTCTTC.

This clonotype showed up just a few times. The chain combines TRBV5-1 with TRBJ2-5, with D perhaps being TRBD1 or TRBD2 (5 bases each). This CDR3 is built from 15 residues. The V and J ends lost 4 bases and 4 bases respectively, with 17 bases between them. Germline lookup yields CDR1 SGHRS and CDR2 YFSETQ. The CDR3 sequence: CASSPNAIGAETQYF. CDR3 nucleotide sequence: TGCGCCAGCAGCCCGAATGCGATCGGGGCAGAGACCCAGTACTTC.